This section outlines one TCR beta chain sequence together with its context. The data were obtained in a study of blood T cell repertoires in COVID-19. Per the authors' pipeline: Reference gene primer amplification gave nucleated cell count estimates. This table comes from immunoSEQ multiplex PCR, and its TCRdb copy is limited to in-frame clones, with some not included. From that table come the V and J calls and clone size; the DNA was used to work out D and trimming. The sample carries around 200,000 clones, around 84% recorded once. The ends lost 5 bases at V and 0 bases at J; junction bases unmatched: 8. The CDR3 runs 18 residues. Germline CDR1 is SGDLS and CDR2 is YYNGEE.

Sample: PBMCs or T cells enriched from blood (not recorded which). The TCR comes from a man aged 35-49 years who had recovered from COVID-19. The gene calls are TRBV9 and TRBJ2-7; 16 nucleotides align to TRBD2. CDR3 bases: TGTGCCAGCAGAACAAGGGGACTAGCGGGAGGGAGCTCCTACGAGCAGTACTTC. Translation gives CASRTRGLAGGSSYEQYF.